Following are 26 T cell receptor beta chains from one sample sequenced in a study of cytomegalovirus exposure and HLA in healthy donors. PCR used 60 Vbeta primers and 13 Jbeta primers. The repertoire was sequenced with immunoSEQ multiplex PCR; TCRdb's copy has only in-frame clones and lacks some. Of 55,000 to 85,000 clones in the sample, roughly two thirds were seen once. The material sequenced was PBMCs. Receptors were obtained from a woman in her forties or fifties in good health and CMV-seronegative.

V is TRBV5-1 and J is TRBJ2-2; D gene ambiguous. This CDR3 region has 16 residues. The germline V and J ends were trimmed by 0 bases and 4 bases, with 13 bases remaining between them. Looked up from germline, CDR1 is SGHRS and CDR2 is YFSETQ. Here the CDR3 reads CASSLADRSFTGELFF. CDR3 nucleotides: TGCGCCAGCAGCTTGGCCGACCGGAGCTTCACCGGGGAGCTGTTTTTT.

The V and J genes are TRBV2 and TRBJ1-2; TRBD1 is a possible D gene (5 bases). This CDR3 is 13 amino acids long. V lost 11 bases and J 1 base, leaving 14 bases between the germline ends. Germline V gene lookup returns CDR1 SNHLY and CDR2 FYNNEI. CDR3 region: CAGAEYLNYGYTF. The CDR3 DNA is TGTGCCGGGGCAGAGTATCTTAACTATGGCTACACCTTC.

The chain has TRBV4-3 and TRBJ2-7, with 11 positions matching TRBD2. This CDR3 region has 19 residues. Germline assignment: CDR1 LGHNA and CDR2 YSLEER. Trimming took 2 bases from V and 6 from J; bases not matched to a gene: 18. CDR3 DNA: TGCGCCAGCAGCCAACTCCCTAGCGGGAGGCAAGATCGAGACTCCGAGCAGTACTTC. Its protein is CASSQLPSGRQDRDSEQYF.

This clone occurred a few times. The chain uses TRBV4-3 and TRBJ2-7, with D possibly TRBD2 on 6 matching bases. V dropped 4 bases and J dropped 3 bases, with 19 bases sitting between them. This CDR3 comprises 16 residues. Germline V gene lookup returns CDR1 LGHNA and CDR2 YSLEER. CDR3 DNA sequence: TGCGCCAGCAGCCGAGGAGGGGCGGACTCCTTCTACGAGCAGTACTTC. This gives the protein CASSRGGADSFYEQYF.

This chain uses TRBV5-1 with TRBJ2-7, with 14 bases aligning to TRBD2. V was clipped by 0 bases and J by 2 bases; unmatched bases: 4. Germline values: CDR1 SGHRS, CDR2 YFSETQ. The CDR3 sequence is 17 residues long. CDR3 protein: CASSLATSGRVTYEQYF. The CDR3 DNA follows: TGCGCCAGCAGCTTGGCGACTAGCGGGAGGGTGACCTACGAGCAGTACTTC.

In this sample, this clone turned up a few times. The DNA for the CDR3 is TGTGCCTGGAGTGTTCAGGGGAACACTGAAGCTTTCTTT. Amino acids: CAWSVQGNTEAFF. The chain uses TRBV30 and TRBJ1-1; D may be TRBD1 (5 bases). The ends were cut back, 0 bases at V and 1 base at J, with 6 bases in the middle. Germline V gene sequence: CDR1 GTSNPN, CDR2 SVGIG (reference sequence). CDR3 length equals 13 residues.

This clone was seen once. The chain couples TRBV7-9 to TRBJ2-7, with D maybe TRBD2 (6 bases). CDR3 length: 13 amino acids. Trimming removed 5 bases at V and 3 bases at J, with 11 bases between. Germline V gives CDR1 SEHNR, CDR2 FQNEAQ (reference sequence). CDR3 bases: TGTGCCAGCAGCCAGGACTATCACTACGAGCAGTACTTC. The encoded protein is CASSQDYHYEQYF.

This clone turned up a few times. The chain combines TRBV4-1 with TRBJ2-3; TRBD2 matches at 8 bases. Germline V lookup: CDR1 MGHRA, CDR2 YSYEKL. The CDR3 has 15 residues. The J segment lost 0 bases and the V segment lost 9 bases, leaving 8 bases of the junction unmatched. The CDR3 protein is CASTLAGYSTDTQYF. The CDR3 DNA reads as TGCGCCAGTACCTTAGCGGGGTATAGCACAGATACGCAGTATTTT.

This clone has a single count. The V and J genes are TRBV7-3 and TRBJ2-3; 7 bases line up with TRBD1. Germline assignment: CDR1 SGHTA and CDR2 FQGTGA. Trimming removed 5 bases from V and 3 bases from J; junction bases left unmatched: 5. The CDR3 is made up of 14 amino acids. The CDR3 DNA is TGTGCCAGCAGCCCTAACAGGGGTACAGATACGCAGTATTTT. As protein: CASSPNRGTDTQYF.

The J gene is TRBJ2-1, the V gene TRBV11-3, with 9 bases aligning to TRBD2. Germline CDR1 and CDR2: SGHNT and YENEEA. CDR3 length: 18 amino acids. After removal of 0 bases from V and 0 bases from J, the junction contained 6 bases not matched to a gene. The CDR3 bases are TGTGCCAGCAGCTTAGATGCTTGGCGGGAGGGCTCCTACAATGAGCAGTTCTTC. It translates to CASSLDAWREGSYNEQFF.

Points on this clone: Since a much larger clone is just one base distant, this may be a read error. Other nucleotide sequences in the sample specify the same CDR3. The V and J genes are TRBV19 and TRBJ1-2; D may be TRBD1 (5 bases). The germline CDR1 and CDR2 sequences are LNHDA and SQIVND (reference sequence). The CDR3 is made up of 16 amino acids. The CDR3 reads CASSIRPELGGNGYTF. The CDR3 bases are TGTGCCAGTAGTATAAGGCCAGAGCTGGGGGGTAATGGCTACACTTTC.

The chain recombines TRBV10-3 with TRBJ2-3; 13 nucleotides line up with TRBD2. V gave up 2 bases and J gave up 2 bases; unmatched junction bases: 1. This CDR3 has 16 residues. Looked up from germline, CDR1 is ENHRY and CDR2 is SYGVKD. As DNA, the CDR3 is TGTGCCATCAGTGAGGGACTAGCGGGAGTCACAGATACGCAGTATTTT. Its translation is CAISEGLAGVTDTQYF.

This clone was counted a few times. The chain carries TRBV5-1 and TRBJ2-3, with TRBD2 identical over 13 bases. Trimming took 4 bases from V and 6 from J; bases not matched to a gene: 11. Germline lookup yields CDR1 SGHRS and CDR2 YFSETQ. The CDR3 loop spans 17 amino acids. CDR3 sequence: CASSRGTSGTRGDTQYF. In nucleotides, the CDR3 is TGCGCCAGCAGCCGCGGGACTAGCGGGACACGTGGCGATACGCAGTATTTT.

The rearrangement joins TRBV28 to TRBJ1-4; D is ambiguous. The CDR3 length is 14 residues. Trimming removed 2 bases at V and 4 bases at J, with 8 bases between. CDR1 MDHEN and CDR2 SYDVKM come from the germline V gene. The CDR3 sequence is CASSLPPINEKLFF. The CDR3 coding sequence is TGTGCCAGCAGTTTACCCCCTATTAATGAAAAACTGTTTTTT.

The chain joins TRBV25-1 to TRBJ2-7, with 8 bases lining up with TRBD1. From germline, CDR1 is MGHDK and CDR2 SYGVNS. Unmatched junction bases numbered 4, after V lost 1 base and J lost 2 bases. This CDR3 contains 15 residues. CDR3 nucleotides: TGTGCCAGCAGTGAATTGGGCAGGGGGCCCTACGAGCAGTACTTC. It yields the protein CASSELGRGPYEQYF.

V and J are TRBV6-6 and TRBJ1-5; 11 bases match TRBD1. Per the germline V gene, CDR1 is MNHNY and CDR2 is SVGAGI (reference sequence). There are 14 residues in the CDR3. Trimming removed 5 bases from V and 6 bases from J; junction bases left unmatched: 3. The CDR3 DNA reads TGTGCCAGCAGTGCGGACAGGGGGCGTCAGCCCCAGCATTTT. This gives the protein CASSADRGRQPQHF.

The V gene is TRBV9, the J gene TRBJ2-1, with TRBD2 matching 7 bases. V lost 0 bases to trimming and J lost 5 bases; unmatched junction nucleotides: 5. The CDR3 totals 15 residues. The germline V gene encodes CDR1 SGDLS and CDR2 YYNGEE. The CDR3 DNA reads TGTGCCAGCAGCGTAGCAGGCGGGAGCCACAATGAGCAGTTCTTC. Translated, it gives CASSVAGGSHNEQFF.

This chain uses TRBV29-1 with TRBJ2-3, with TRBD1 matching 8 bases. The germline V gene encodes CDR1 SQVTM and CDR2 ANQGSEA. The ends lost 2 bases at V and 5 bases at J; junction bases unmatched: 6. The CDR3 has 14 residues. This CDR3 is CSVEQGAPGDTQYF. In nucleotides, the CDR3 is TGCAGCGTTGAACAGGGGGCCCCAGGAGATACGCAGTATTTT.

The chain combines TRBV5-1 with TRBJ1-4, with TRBD1 as a possible D gene (5 bases). Trimming removed 0 bases from V and 5 bases from J, with 14 bases in between. Germline CDR1 is SGHRS and CDR2 is YFSETQ. CDR3 length equals 16 residues. The CDR3, as DNA: TGCGCCAGCAGCTTGGGTTTTGGCAGGGAAAATGAAAAACTGTTTTTT. The encoded protein is CASSLGFGRENEKLFF.

The chain uses TRBV21-1 and TRBJ1-1; the D call TRBD1 from the table was never checked on the DNA. TRBV21-1 represents a pseudogene. This CDR3 region has 18 residues. DNA of the CDR3: TGTGCCAGCAGCAAAAAATCACGGACATCCACTTACAACACTGAAGCTTTCTTT. It encodes CASSKKSRTSTYNTEAFF.

This clone was seen only a few times. The chain couples TRBV6-5 to TRBJ1-2, with D hard to call. The CDR3 runs 13 residues. The germline V gene has CDR1 MNHEY and CDR2 SVGAGI. The germline V and J ends were trimmed by 2 bases and 4 bases, with 8 bases remaining between them. The CDR3 DNA reads TGTGCCAGCAGTTACGAGTCCTTCTATGGCTACACCTTC. This encodes CASSYESFYGYTF.

V gene TRBV7-2 combines with J gene TRBJ2-2; no clear D. This CDR3 has 14 residues. V lost 1 base and J 5 bases, leaving 8 bases between the germline ends. Per the germline V gene, CDR1 is SGHTA and CDR2 is FQGNSA. Here the CDR3 reads CASSLGAQTGELFF. The DNA for the CDR3 is TGTGCCAGCAGCTTAGGCGCACAGACCGGGGAGCTGTTTTTT.

The V call is TRBV2, the J call TRBJ1-4; 8 nucleotides line up with TRBD1. After removal of 6 bases from V and 5 bases from J, the junction contained 11 bases not matched to a gene. This CDR3 is 16 amino acids long. CDR1 SNHLY and CDR2 FYNNEI come from the germline V gene. Here the CDR3 DNA reads TGTGCCAGCAGGTTTCTGACAGGGGAATCAAATGAAAAACTGTTTTTT. It is translated as CASRFLTGESNEKLFF.

CDR3 DNA: TGTGCCAGCAGTTACTCGGCTAGCGGGAGCACAGATACGCAGTATTTT. This sequence encodes CASSYSASGSTDTQYF. V and J are TRBV6-5 and TRBJ2-3; 8 bases match TRBD2. The CDR3 is made up of 16 amino acids. Germline-derived CDR1 and CDR2 are MNHEY and SVGAGI. With V trimmed by 0 bases and J by 0 bases, 2 bases remained unmatched.

The V call is TRBV18, the J call TRBJ2-1; the match to TRBD2 covers 9 bases. Trimming removed 2 bases from V and 8 bases from J; junction bases left unmatched: 7. CDR1 and CDR2 from the germline V gene are KGHSH and LQKENI. The CDR3 is made up of 15 amino acids. CDR3 region: CASSPMVAGAHEQFF. The CDR3 coding sequence is TGTGCCAGCTCACCAATGGTAGCGGGAGCCCATGAGCAGTTCTTC.

The chain links TRBV5-6 to TRBJ1-5; 7 nucleotides line up with TRBD1. CDR1 is SGHDT and CDR2 is YYEEEE in the germline V gene. Unmatched junction bases numbered 3, after V lost 0 bases and J lost 9 bases. The CDR3 covers 13 residues. In nucleotides, the CDR3 is TGTGCCAGCAGCTTGGGCAGGGGGTGGCCCCAGCATTTT. This gives the protein CASSLGRGWPQHF.